This record concerns one TCR beta chain sequence. TCRdb fed the RT-PCR reads into MiXCR, producing one record per CDR3 protein. The table records some 92,000 distinct CDR3 sequences, 45% to 50% of them present only once. The data were obtained in a study of patients and donors after allogeneic stem cell transplantation. The sample was blood, either unsorted or a sorted T cell fraction (not recorded which). The TCR originated in a human donor who was either an allogeneic HSCT recipient or a stem cell or donor lymphocyte infusion donor (not recorded which). It is not recorded whose cells these are; they may come from a transplant donor.

This chain's CDR3 is CASSQTDRAIMNTEAFF. DNA of the CDR3: TGCGCCAGCAGCCAAACGGACAGGGCCATCATGAACACTGAAGCTTTCTTT. The chain recombines TRBV4-3 with TRBJ1-1, with TRBD1 matching 8 bases. CDR1 and CDR2 from the germline V gene are LGHNA and YSLEER. Trimming took 2 bases from V and 0 from J; bases not matched to a gene: 8. The CDR3 extends over 17 amino acids.